The clone carrying this TCR beta chain was seen at least ten times. Its specificity is unknown. The sample comes from a study of identical twins. The cDNA had a unique molecular identifier and a template-switch universal primer site. Each CDR3 protein is one row after TCRdb ran MiXCR on the 5' RACE reads. The sample has approximately 630,000 distinct CDR3 sequences; roughly 7.1% are singletons. The study, taken as a whole, reports: Invariant populations such as MAIT and iNKT cells could partly muddle zero-insertion analyses. For out-of-frame alpha sequences shared by twins, low generation probability was in excess.

Separately, the same data were catalogued under a study of yellow fever vaccine responses in identical twins. Per that paper: Twins reportedly appeared to share part of their vaccine T cell response while keeping part individual.

The sequenced material came from PBMCs. The receptor comes from a woman aged 18-29 years in good health.

CDR3 sequence reads: CASSKATSGGAGTDTQYF. The CDR3 bases are TGTGCCAGCAGCAAAGCTACTAGCGGGGGGGCTGGCACAGATACGCAGTATTTT. J is TRBJ2-3 and V is TRBV21-1; the D segment call TRBD2 is taken from the table without a DNA check. TRBV21-1 is a pseudogene segment. This CDR3 is 18 amino acids long.